These 8 T cell receptor beta chains came from one sample sequenced in a study of glioma-infiltrating T cells after dendritic cell vaccination. As to time point: after dendritic cell vaccination, including at tumor progression/relapse. The protocol was immunoSEQ multiplex PCR, while the TCRdb copy is restricted to in-frame clones and leaves out a portion. The sample lists about 58,000 clones, approximately 83% occurring once. The specimen was blood, collected after dendritic cell vaccination. All receptors derive from a human donor with glioblastoma.

The chain links TRBV2 to TRBJ1-2; no definite D call. V lost 9 bases, J lost 5 bases, and 13 bases lay in between. Per the germline V gene, CDR1 is SNHLY and CDR2 is FYNNEI. The CDR3 has 12 amino acids. The CDR3 coding sequence is TGTGCCAGAGGCCGGGTATGGTATGGCTACACCTTC. Its translation is CARGRVWYGYTF.

The chain employs TRBV27 and TRBJ2-7, with 11 bases that match TRBD2. V shed 5 bases, J shed 4 bases, and the junction held 4 bases outside the gene matches. This CDR3 is 14 amino acids long. Germline CDR1 MNHEY, CDR2 SMNVEV (reference sequence). The CDR3: CASSLAGGRYEQYF. The CDR3 DNA is TGTGCCAGCAGTCTAGCGGGGGGCAGGTACGAGCAGTACTTC.

The V call is TRBV10-3, the J call TRBJ2-7; 9 bases are shared with TRBD1. Trimming cost V 8 bases and J 5 bases; bases outside gene matches: 10. CDR1 and CDR2 (germline): ENHRY, SYGVKD. The CDR3 totals 14 residues. For the CDR3, the DNA is TGTGCCATCGGAGGAACAGGGGGCGCGGACGAGCAGTACTTC. Translating gives CAIGGTGGADEQYF.

The chain links TRBV30 to TRBJ1-5; TRBD1 agrees at 8 bases. Germline-derived CDR1 and CDR2 are GTSNPN and SVGIG (reference sequence). This CDR3 is built from 12 residues. The ends lost 8 bases at V and 6 bases at J; junction bases unmatched: 6. CDR3 region: CAATGVGQPQHF. The CDR3 bases are TGTGCCGCGACAGGGGTCGGTCAGCCCCAGCATTTT.

The chain is built from TRBV4-3 and TRBJ2-7, with 7 bases that match TRBD2. V shed 4 bases and J 1 base; nucleotides not matched to a gene: 13. The CDR3 spans 17 residues. Germline-derived CDR1 and CDR2 are LGHNA and YSLEER. Here the CDR3 reads CASSPRIGTTPSYEQYF. As DNA, the CDR3 is TGCGCCAGCAGCCCTAGAATCGGGACTACACCATCCTACGAGCAGTACTTC.

This clone was seen only a few times. The chain is built from TRBV6-1 and TRBJ1-2; TRBD1 aligns across 8 bases. The trim removed 5 bases at V and 7 bases at J, leaving 3 bases unmatched. This CDR3 contains 12 residues. The germline V gene has CDR1 MNHNS and CDR2 SASEGT. The CDR3 loop is CASSRQGTGYTF. The CDR3 DNA reads TGTGCCAGCAGTCGACAGGGGACTGGCTACACCTTC.

The gene calls are TRBV4-2 and TRBJ1-1; D call uncertain. This CDR3 comprises 14 residues. CDR1 and CDR2 from the germline V gene are LGHNA and YNFKEQ. V was pared by 0 bases and J by 1 base, with 6 bases between. As DNA, the CDR3 is TGTGCCAGCAGCCAAGATACAGAGAACACTGAAGCTTTCTTT. The encoded protein is CASSQDTENTEAFF.

The chain employs TRBV27 and TRBJ2-3, with 7 bases lining up with TRBD1. Germline loops: CDR1 MNHEY, CDR2 SMNVEV (reference sequence). The CDR3 covers 16 residues. Losses at the gene ends were 2 bases for V and 5 bases for J; bases not matched to a gene: 10. Here the CDR3 reads CASSLEPTGWKDTQYF. Here the CDR3 DNA reads TGTGCCAGCAGTTTAGAGCCGACAGGGTGGAAAGATACGCAGTATTTT.